Included here is one TCR beta chain sequence, with context. Each CDR3 protein gets one entry after TCRdb re-called the 5' RACE reads with MiXCR. The table has more than 85,000 distinct CDR3 sequences, approximately 15% seen once; the top ten hold just over 5%. The data were obtained in a study of early T cells in non-severe SARS-CoV-2 infection. The trim removed 6 bases at V and 4 bases at J, leaving 9 bases unmatched. CDR3 size: 16 residues. Germline CDR1 is MNHEY and CDR2 is SMNVEV (reference sequence). The sequence derives from an adult who was a healthcare worker with PCR-confirmed SARS-CoV-2 infection or an uninfected control (not recorded which). The gene calls are TRBV27 and TRBJ2-1; 10 bases are a match to TRBD2. The sample here was whole blood, taken at baseline. The CDR3 DNA sequence: TGTGCCAGCAGAGTAACTCGGACTAGCGGTTACAATGAGCAGTTCTTC. The encoded protein is CASRVTRTSGYNEQFF.